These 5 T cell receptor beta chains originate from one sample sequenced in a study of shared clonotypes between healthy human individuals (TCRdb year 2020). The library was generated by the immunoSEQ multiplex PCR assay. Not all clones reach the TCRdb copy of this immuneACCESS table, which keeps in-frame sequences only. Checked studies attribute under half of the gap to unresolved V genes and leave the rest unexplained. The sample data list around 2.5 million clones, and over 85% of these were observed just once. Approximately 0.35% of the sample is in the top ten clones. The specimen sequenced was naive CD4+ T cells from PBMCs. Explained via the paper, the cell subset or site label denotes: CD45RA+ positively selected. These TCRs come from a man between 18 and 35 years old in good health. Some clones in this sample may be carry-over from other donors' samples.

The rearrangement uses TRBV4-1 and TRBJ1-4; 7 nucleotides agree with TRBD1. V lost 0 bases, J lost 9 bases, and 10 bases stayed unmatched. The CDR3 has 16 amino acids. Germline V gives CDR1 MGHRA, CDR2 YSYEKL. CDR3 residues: CASSQDRGEGGQKLFF. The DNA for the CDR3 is TGCGCCAGCAGCCAAGATCGAGGTGAAGGGGGCCAAAAACTGTTTTTT.

CDR3 sequence: CASSLSAGGAVYEQYF. CDR3 DNA sequence: TGTGCCAGCAGTTTATCGGCCGGGGGCGCCGTCTACGAGCAGTACTTC. J is TRBJ2-7 and V is TRBV27, with D possibly being TRBD1 or TRBD2 (6 bases each). This CDR3 region has 16 residues. The V gene lost 0 bases and the J gene lost 3 bases, with 15 bases spanning the gap. The germline gives CDR1 MNHEY, CDR2 SMNVEV (reference sequence).

The CDR3 region is CAWSRRTSPGELFF. The CDR3 nucleotides read TGTGCCTGGAGCCGACGGACTAGCCCCGGGGAGCTGTTTTTT. This chain uses TRBV30 with TRBJ2-2; 8 bases are a match to TRBD2. The CDR3 has 14 residues. Germline-derived CDR1 and CDR2 are GTSNPN and SVGIG (reference sequence). With 3 bases clipped from V and 6 bases from J, the junction kept 6 bases outside the gene matches.

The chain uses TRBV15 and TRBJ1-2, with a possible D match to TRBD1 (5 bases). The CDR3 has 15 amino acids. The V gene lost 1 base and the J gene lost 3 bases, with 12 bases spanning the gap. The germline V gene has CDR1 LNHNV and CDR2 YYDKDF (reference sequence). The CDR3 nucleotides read TGTGCCACCAGCAGAGTGGCGGTGGGGGACTATGGCTACACCTTC. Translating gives CATSRVAVGDYGYTF.

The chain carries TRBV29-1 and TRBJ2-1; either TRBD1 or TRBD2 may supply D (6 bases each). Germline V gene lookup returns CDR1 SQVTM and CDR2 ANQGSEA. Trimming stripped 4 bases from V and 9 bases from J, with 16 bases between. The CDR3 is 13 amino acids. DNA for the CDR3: TGCAGCGTTGGCTCGGTAGGGGGAGGTGAGCAGTTCTTC. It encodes CSVGSVGGGEQFF.